In this sample, the clone carrying this T cell receptor (beta chain) turned up many times. The CDR3 consists of 15 residues. Trimming took 7 bases from V and 2 from J; bases not matched to a gene: 10. Germline V CDR1 and CDR2: ENHRY, SYGVKD. Time point specified: patch test 1, 2 weeks after DPC sensitization. Treatment here: therapeutic diphenylcyclopropenone sensitization with weekly scalp DPC. Using its own MiXCR run on the RACE reads, TCRdb lists one record per CDR3 protein. This sample has around 100,000 distinct CDR3 sequences, with approximately 11% found just once. The entry originates in a study of human T cells and chemical hapten exposure. Across the study: Sensitization employed 2% DPC on about 2 cm by about 2 cm of upper inner arm skin. The patients, most of them female, presented with alopecia areata, totalis or universalis.

The receptor comes from a woman aged 40 to 55 with alopecia areata. Some clones in this sample may be carry-over from other donors' samples. The sequenced sample was whole blood, obtained in connection with sensitization to the hapten diphenylcyclopropenone (DPC). V gene TRBV10-3 combines with J gene TRBJ2-5; 7 bases match TRBD1. Written as DNA, the CDR3 is TGTGCCATCACCCAATCCGGGACAGCACAAGAGACCCAGTACTTC. Protein sequence: CAITQSGTAQETQYF.